Included here is one T cell receptor beta chain sequence, with context. The junction differs from germline at one of its ends, possibly a read error. These data belong to a study of T cells in Graves' hyperthyroidism and ophthalmopathy. The CDR3 length is 12 residues. In germline, CDR1 is SGHTA, CDR2 FQGTGA. Amplification of TCR beta CDR3 regions used RNA as the template. When the TCR CDR3 underwent first-round RT-PCR, the HTBI primer set was used. TCRdb redid the calling of the multiplex PCR reads with MiXCR, one entry per CDR3 protein. The sample holds about 610,000 distinct CDR3 sequences, 46% seen once.

The chain is built from TRBV7-3 and TRBJ2-2, with D maybe TRBD2 (5 bases). The specimen was peripheral blood or thyroid tissue (not recorded which). The sequence derives from a young woman with Graves' hyperthyroidism. CDR3 amino acids: CASSPPGNEQFF. In nucleotides, the CDR3 is TGTGCCAGCAGCCCCCCGGGGAATGAGCAGTTTTTT.